The T cell receptor (beta chain) under discussion was sequenced for a study of shared clonotypes between healthy human individuals (dated by TCRdb to the early 2020s). For the study in its entirety: The cohort included three men and a couple of women between 18 and 49 years of age. For each donor, three plates each were used for CD4 naive and CD4 memory, two plates were used for CD8 naive, and one plate was used for CD8 memory. To estimate repertoire size and how much clonotypes are shared between individuals, the study performed deep sequencing of blood TCR repertoires from a handful of healthy adults. To increase sequencing depth and limit assay-specific biases, TCR repertoire library preparation and sequencing were carried out by different laboratories using diverse techniques. Between about 0.94 and 8.9 billion PBMCs per donor were obtained by leukapheresis. Overall study outcomes, separate from this receptor: Sampling was limited to blood, and TCR repertoires in tissue likely differ from TCR repertoires in blood. Even with the large sequencing depth, rarefaction of the sorted-subset datasets indicated that sequencing was incomplete. Higher generation probabilities were observed for clonotypes shared by all four sorted-subset donors than for non-shared clonotypes. Because the study included only a small number of donors, the genetic and exposure-history diversity represented was limited. Naive subsets generally had larger estimated clonotype richness than memory subsets. Based on pairwise subsampling, the degree of clonotype sharing among donors was expected to be affected by sequencing depth. When a few donors were compared, the shared fraction of clonotypes was about 5.2% for naive CD4, about 4% for naive CD8, about 2.4% for memory CD4, and roughly 0.43% for memory CD8.

Using the deep immunoSEQ assay, multiplex PCR amplified TCR CDR3 regions from genomic DNA. For each cell subset, the extracted genomic DNA was distributed evenly across all wells of several immunoSEQ 96-well plates, and each plate served as one replicate. For sorted subsets, around 0.2 ug of genomic DNA, equivalent to some 30,000 T cell genomes, went into each replicate PCR. The purified libraries were quantified using a Qubit 3.0 fluorometer, sized with a Bioanalyzer 2100, and then quantified again using the KAPA Library Quantification kit. Each immunoSEQ 96-well plate was sequenced on its own single-read 150-cycle Illumina NextSeq 550 flow cell. The study's own analysis went as follows. Because only junctional sequences without quality scores were contained in the immunoSEQ output, filtering matching that applied to full-length reads could not be performed. Sequences were annotated with PyIR, a Python wrapper for IgBLAST v1.9, using IMGT germline references to assign V/J genes and CDR3. Reads with weak V/J assignments (E-value above 1e-6), missing CDR3, stop codons, out-of-frame junctions, or ambiguous translated residues were removed. V3J clonotypes were defined as sequences sharing an identical inferred V gene, J gene, and CDR3 amino acid sequence. Percentage overlap between repertoires was calculated by dividing the number of shared unique clonotypes by the size of the smaller repertoire. Three approaches were used to assess repertoire richness: RTK rarefaction, the Chao1 estimator, and Recon v2.1 estimates of unobserved clonotypes. For all TCRbeta clonotypes obtained by the gDNA method from four donors, generation probabilities were computed with OLGA. TCRdb obtained this table from immuneACCESS and retained in-frame rearrangements with V and J assigned. These tables miss some clones; where compared with another copy, unresolved V genes account for less than half of the shortfall, and the remainder is unexplained. That table is the source of V, J and clone size, and D and trimming were worked out from the DNA. The sample profile shows about 1.9 million clones; over 85% of them were found once. Under 2% of the sample is taken by the ten largest.

With respect to this clone: The target of this receptor is not known. Nothing much larger sits one base from this clone, and base qualities are not available.

CD8 naive samples were obtained by positive selection for CCR7 among CD45RO-negative cells, yielding a CD45RA+CCR7+ population from which TemRA cells were excluded. The donors were healthy, HIV-negative adults who had no recently reported acute infections or vaccinations. Only Caucasian adults living in Nashville, Tennessee, USA were represented among the donors. After blood collection by leukapheresis, PBMCs were isolated using Ficoll-Histopaque density gradient centrifugation and then cryopreserved in the vapor phase of liquid nitrogen. Analytical flow cytometry was used to check the purity and quantity of every magnetically sorted T cell population. Genomic DNA was isolated from every sorted fraction and measured by UV absorbance on a Nanodrop 2000c. The CDR3, from cysteine to phenylalanine, totals 15 residues. Solely the CDR3 DNA is kept, with 45 bases framed from the first base. V and J are truncated by 8 bases and 5 bases respectively, leaving an intervening sequence of 19 bases. CDR1 is given as MNHNY and CDR2 as SVGAGI, both from the germline V gene (reference sequence).

The sequence was collected from a man between 18 and 35 years old in good health. Some clones in this sample may be carry-over from other donors' samples. This receptor chain uses TRBV6-6 and TRBJ1-5, with TRBD1 tentatively as D gene (6 bases match). What was sequenced was naive CD8+ T cells from PBMCs. The cell subset or site label corresponds to: CD45RA+CCR7+. The nucleotide sequence is given as TGTGCCAGCGGAGAGGGCAGGGGATCTTATCAGCCCCAGCATTTT. This codes for CASGEGRGSYQPQHF.